Reported below is one TCR beta chain. Its antigen is not identified. The record originates from a study of graft-versus-host responses after intestinal transplantation. Study at large: Multivisceral, liver-intestinal, or isolated intestinal transplants were given to recipients. Every transplant recipient was induced with anti-thymocyte globulin, then maintained on tacrolimus and steroids for approximately three years.

The data were produced by immunoSEQ multiplex PCR, yet TCRdb's version contains in-frame clones alone and is incomplete. Of tens of thousands of clones listed, approximately 92% are singletons. The study's findings and limits: When patients had graft-donor T cell macrochimerism, their allografts held high graft-versus-host to host-versus-graft clonal ratios.

The sequence was collected from a human patient who received an intestinal transplant, so some T cells may come from the graft donor. The material was PBMCs, obtained roughly 260 days after intestinal transplant.

The CDR3 nucleotides are TGCAGCGTTGAAGATGAACCGACAGGGGCGCCCTATGGCTACACCTTC. Translating it yields CSVEDEPTGAPYGYTF. The chain recombines TRBV29-1 with TRBJ1-2; 8 bases line up with TRBD1. Looked up from germline, CDR1 is SQVTM and CDR2 is ANQGSEA. The V segment lost 0 bases and the J segment 4 bases; nucleotides outside the gene matches: 10. The CDR3 extends over 16 amino acids. The variable domain in full, completed from reference TRBV29-1 and TRBJ1-2, reads SAVISQKPSRDICQRGTSLTIQCQVDSQVTMMFWYRQQPGQSLTLIATANQGSEATYESGFVIDKFPISRPNLTFSTLTVSNMSPEDSSIYLCSVEDEPTGAPYGYTFGSGTRLTVV.